One and the same sample provided the 5 T cell receptor beta chains below, sequenced in a study of blood T cell repertoires in COVID-19. TCRdb keeps only in-frame clones here, not all; method: immunoSEQ multiplex PCR. This repertoire shows a few hundred thousand clones, roughly 85% found once; its top ten account for roughly 3%. Sequencing input: peripheral blood. These receptors were obtained from a woman between 18 and 29 years old with acute or convalescent COVID-19.

The J gene is TRBJ1-5, the V gene TRBV3-1 (or the pseudogene TRBV3-2), with 9 bases fitting TRBD1. Trimming took 3 bases from V and 5 from J; bases not matched to a gene: 5. The CDR3 length is 15 residues. Germline V gene data show CDR1 as LGHDT and CDR2 as YNNKEL (reference sequence). CDR3 in DNA: TGTGCCAGCAGCCACACGACAGGGGGTGATCAGCCCCAGCATTTT. This codes for CASSHTTGGDQPQHF.

The chain uses TRBV6-2 or TRBV6-3 and TRBJ2-7; TRBD1 agrees at 8 bases. In germline, CDR1 is MNHEY, CDR2 SVGEGT. The CDR3 runs to 16 residues. J gave up 4 bases and V 6 bases, and 14 bases lay outside the gene matches. CDR3 loop: CASSTDRGSRFYEQYF. Written as DNA, the CDR3 is TGTGCCAGCAGCACAGACAGGGGAAGTCGGTTTTACGAGCAGTACTTC.

The gene calls are TRBV10-1 and TRBJ1-3; D is perhaps TRBD1 (5 bases). Trimming left V 4 bases short and J 9 bases short, with 10 bases between. Germline CDR1 and CDR2: WNHNN and SYGVQD (reference sequence). The CDR3 is 12 residues long. The CDR3 region is CASSVPGGTIYF. In DNA form, the CDR3 reads TGCGCCAGCAGTGTACCGGGGGGCACCATATATTTT.

The V call is TRBV30, the J call TRBJ2-2, with D tentatively TRBD2 (6 bases). The CDR3 is 16 residues long. Trimming removed 5 bases from V and 4 bases from J, with 20 bases in between. Looked up from germline, CDR1 is GTSNPN and CDR2 is SVGIG (reference sequence). The CDR3 spells CAWASVGGTGTGELFF. The CDR3 DNA reads TGTGCCTGGGCCTCCGTTGGAGGGACGGGCACCGGGGAGCTGTTTTTT.

The V and J genes are TRBV12-3 or TRBV12-4 and TRBJ1-2; TRBD1 is a possible D gene (5 bases). The length of the CDR3 is 13 residues. With 3 bases removed from V and 8 bases from J, the gap between germline ends came to 13 bases. CDR3 residues: CASSFQGSYGYTF. DNA for the CDR3: TGTGCCAGCAGTTTTCAGGGAAGCTACGGCTACACCTTC.